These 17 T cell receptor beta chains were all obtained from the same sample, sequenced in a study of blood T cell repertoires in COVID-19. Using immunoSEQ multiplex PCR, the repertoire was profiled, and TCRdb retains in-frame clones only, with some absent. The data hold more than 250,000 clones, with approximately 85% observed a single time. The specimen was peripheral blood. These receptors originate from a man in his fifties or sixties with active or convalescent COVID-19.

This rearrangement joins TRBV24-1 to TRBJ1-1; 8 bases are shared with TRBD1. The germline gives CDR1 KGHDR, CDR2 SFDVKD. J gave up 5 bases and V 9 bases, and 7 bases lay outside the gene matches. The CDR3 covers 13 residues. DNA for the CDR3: TGTGCCACCGCGACAGGGGATGGGACTGAAGCTTTCTTT. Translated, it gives CATATGDGTEAFF.

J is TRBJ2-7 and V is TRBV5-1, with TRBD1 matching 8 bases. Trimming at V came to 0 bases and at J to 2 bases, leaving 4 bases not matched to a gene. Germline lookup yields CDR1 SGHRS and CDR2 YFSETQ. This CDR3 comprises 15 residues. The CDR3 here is CASSLDRGATYEQYF. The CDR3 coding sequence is TGCGCCAGCAGCTTGGACAGGGGGGCGACCTACGAGCAGTACTTC.

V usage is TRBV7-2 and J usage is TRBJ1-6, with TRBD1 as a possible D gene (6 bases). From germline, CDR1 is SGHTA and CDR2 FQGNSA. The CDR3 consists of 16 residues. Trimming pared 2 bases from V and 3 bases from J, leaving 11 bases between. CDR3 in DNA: TGTGCCAGCAGCTTAATGGGGGCAGTCTATAATTCACCCCTCCACTTT. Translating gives CASSLMGAVYNSPLHF.

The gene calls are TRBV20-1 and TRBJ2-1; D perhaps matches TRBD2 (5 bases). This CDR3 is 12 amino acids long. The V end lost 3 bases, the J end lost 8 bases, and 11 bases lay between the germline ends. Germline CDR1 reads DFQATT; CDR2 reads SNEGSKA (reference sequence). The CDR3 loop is CSASPSNYEQFF. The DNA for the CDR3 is TGCAGTGCTAGTCCTAGCAACTATGAGCAGTTCTTC.

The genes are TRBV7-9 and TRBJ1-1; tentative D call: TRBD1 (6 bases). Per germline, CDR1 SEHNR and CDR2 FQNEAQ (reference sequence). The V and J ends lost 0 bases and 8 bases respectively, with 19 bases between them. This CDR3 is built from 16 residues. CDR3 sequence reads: CASSLALGGAMREAFF. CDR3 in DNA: TGTGCCAGCAGCTTAGCGCTAGGGGGGGCAATGCGGGAAGCTTTCTTT.

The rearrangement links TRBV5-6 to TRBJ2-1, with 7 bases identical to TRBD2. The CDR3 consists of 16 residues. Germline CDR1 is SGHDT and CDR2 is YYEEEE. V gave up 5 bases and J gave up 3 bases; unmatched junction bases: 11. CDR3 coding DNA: TGTGCCAGCAGTGCGGCGGCGGGAGTGGACTACAATGAGCAGTTCTTC. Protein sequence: CASSAAAGVDYNEQFF.

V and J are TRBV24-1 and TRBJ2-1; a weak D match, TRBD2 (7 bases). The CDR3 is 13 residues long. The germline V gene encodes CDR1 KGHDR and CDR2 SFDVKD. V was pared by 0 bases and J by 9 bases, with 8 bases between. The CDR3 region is CATSDLRGGEQFF. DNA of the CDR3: TGTGCCACCAGTGATTTGAGGGGGGGTGAGCAGTTCTTC.

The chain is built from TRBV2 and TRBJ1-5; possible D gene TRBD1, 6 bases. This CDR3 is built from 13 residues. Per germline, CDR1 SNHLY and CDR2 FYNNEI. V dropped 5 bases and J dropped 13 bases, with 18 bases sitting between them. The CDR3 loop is CASSPNQRGAQHF. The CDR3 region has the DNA TGTGCCAGCAGTCCGAACCAGCGGGGGGCACAGCATTTT.

The CDR3 DNA reads TGTGCCAGCAGCTTACGGACGGGAGGGCCGGAGACCCAGTACTTC. Protein product: CASSLRTGGPETQYF. The chain couples TRBV13 to TRBJ2-5, with 8 nucleotides matching TRBD2. The junction had 7 bases not matched to a gene; V was cut back by 2 bases and J by 5 bases. The CDR3 sequence is 15 residues long. Per germline, CDR1 PRHDT and CDR2 FYEKMQ (reference sequence).

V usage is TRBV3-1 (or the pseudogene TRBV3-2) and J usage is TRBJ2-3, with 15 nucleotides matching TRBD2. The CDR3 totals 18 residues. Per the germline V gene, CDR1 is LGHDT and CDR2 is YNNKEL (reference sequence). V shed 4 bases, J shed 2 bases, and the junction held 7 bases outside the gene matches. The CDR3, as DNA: TGTGCCAGCAGCCGTTTAGGACTAGCGGGAGGGTCCACAGATACGCAGTATTTT. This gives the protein CASSRLGLAGGSTDTQYF.

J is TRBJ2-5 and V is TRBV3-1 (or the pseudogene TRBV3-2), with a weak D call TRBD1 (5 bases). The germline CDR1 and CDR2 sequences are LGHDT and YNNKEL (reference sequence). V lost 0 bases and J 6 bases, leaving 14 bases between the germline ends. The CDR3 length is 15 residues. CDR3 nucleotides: TGTGCCAGCAGCCAAGACGTTAGGGGAATACAGACCCAGTACTTC. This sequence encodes CASSQDVRGIQTQYF.

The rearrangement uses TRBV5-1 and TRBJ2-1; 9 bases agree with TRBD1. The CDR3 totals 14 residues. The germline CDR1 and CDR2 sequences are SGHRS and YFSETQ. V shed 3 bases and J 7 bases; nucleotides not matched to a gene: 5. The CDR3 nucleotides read TGCGCCAGCAGCTCCGGGACAGGGCGAAATGAGCAGTTCTTC. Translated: CASSSGTGRNEQFF. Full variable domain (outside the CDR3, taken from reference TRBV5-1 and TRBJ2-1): KAGVTQTPRYLIKTRGQQVTLSCSPISGHRSVSWYQQTPGQGLQFLFEYFSETQRNKGNFPGRFSGRQFSNSRSEMNVSTLELGDSALYLCASSSGTGRNEQFFGPGTRLTVL.

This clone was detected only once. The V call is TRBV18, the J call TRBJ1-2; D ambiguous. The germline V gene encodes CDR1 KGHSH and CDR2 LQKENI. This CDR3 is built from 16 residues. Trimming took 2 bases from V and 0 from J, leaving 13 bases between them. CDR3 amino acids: CASSPVVGTSNYGYTF. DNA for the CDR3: TGTGCCAGCTCACCAGTCGTCGGTACTTCTAACTATGGCTACACCTTC.

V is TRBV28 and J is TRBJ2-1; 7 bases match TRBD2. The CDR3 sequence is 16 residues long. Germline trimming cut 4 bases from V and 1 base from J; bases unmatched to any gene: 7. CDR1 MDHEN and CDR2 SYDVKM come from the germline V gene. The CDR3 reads CASSSRLAQSYNEQFF. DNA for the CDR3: TGTGCCAGCAGTTCACGACTAGCTCAATCCTACAATGAGCAGTTCTTC.

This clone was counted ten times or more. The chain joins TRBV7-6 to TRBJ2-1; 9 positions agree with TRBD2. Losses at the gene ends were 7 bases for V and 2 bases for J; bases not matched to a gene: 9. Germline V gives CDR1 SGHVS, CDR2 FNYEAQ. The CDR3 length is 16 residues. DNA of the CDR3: TGTGCCAGCACCCATAGCGGGAGCGACCCCTACAATGAGCAGTTCTTC. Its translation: CASTHSGSDPYNEQFF.

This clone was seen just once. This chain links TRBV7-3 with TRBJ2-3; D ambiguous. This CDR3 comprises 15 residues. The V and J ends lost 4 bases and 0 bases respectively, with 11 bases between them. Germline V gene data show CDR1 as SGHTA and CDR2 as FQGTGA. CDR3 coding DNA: TGTGCCAGCAGCTCGGGTCGTTCTAGCACAGATACGCAGTATTTT. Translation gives CASSSGRSSTDTQYF. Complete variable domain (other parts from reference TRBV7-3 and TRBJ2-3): GAGVSQTPSNKVTEKGKYVELRCDPISGHTALYWYRQSLGQGPEFLIYFQGTGAADDSGLPNDRFFAVRPEGSVSTLKIQRTERGDSAVYLCASSSGRSSTDTQYFGPGTRLTVL.

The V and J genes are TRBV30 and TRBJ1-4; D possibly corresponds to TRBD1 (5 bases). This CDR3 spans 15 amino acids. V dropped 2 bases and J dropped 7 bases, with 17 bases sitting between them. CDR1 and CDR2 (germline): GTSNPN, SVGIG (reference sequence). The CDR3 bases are TGTGCCTGGAGTCCGGGCCCAGGGTCCCGTGAAAAACTGTTTTTT. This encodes CAWSPGPGSREKLFF.